The 21 T cell receptor beta chains given below trace back to one sample, sequenced in a study of shared clonotypes between healthy human individuals. Produced via immunoSEQ multiplex PCR; TCRdb's table is partial and in-frame only. Seen here are over a million clones, more than 65% observed once, and the top ten hold about 1.5%. The sample consisted of memory CD4+ T cells sorted from blood. The subset denotes: CD45RA-negative fraction. The receptors were gathered from a man aged 18 to 30 in good health.

The chain joins TRBV7-2 to TRBJ1-3, with D perhaps matching TRBD1 (5 bases). CDR3 length: 13 residues. Trimming took off 5 bases at V and 6 bases at J, with 11 bases between the two ends. Germline assignment: CDR1 SGHTA and CDR2 FQGNSA. The CDR3: CASSPGTTNTIYF. The CDR3 region has the DNA TGTGCCAGCAGCCCCGGGACCACAAACACCATATATTTT.

This clone was counted a few times. This chain connects TRBV6-4 to TRBJ1-5; D uncertain. Trimming took 8 bases from V and 9 from J, leaving 8 bases between them. The CDR3 sequence is 10 residues long. Germline V lookup: CDR1 MRHNA, CDR2 SNTAGT. CDR3 amino acids: CASPLGPQHF. The CDR3, as DNA: TGTGCCAGCCCTCTAGGGCCCCAGCATTTT.

V usage is TRBV27 and J usage is TRBJ2-1, with no clear D. The CDR3 runs to 11 residues. V was cut by 10 bases and J by 6 bases, with 10 bases left in between. CDR1 is MNHEY and CDR2 is SMNVEV in the germline V gene (reference sequence). The CDR3 here is CATTRANEQFF. In DNA form, the CDR3 reads TGTGCCACTACCCGAGCCAATGAGCAGTTCTTC.

V is TRBV6-1 and J is TRBJ1-2; no clear D. V was cut by 7 bases and J by 5 bases, with 8 bases left in between. This CDR3 has 11 amino acids. Germline CDR1 is MNHNS and CDR2 is SASEGT. The CDR3 region is CASTGAYGYTF. Here the CDR3 DNA reads TGTGCCAGCACAGGCGCTTATGGCTACACCTTC.

The chain couples TRBV5-1 to TRBJ2-7; D is ambiguous. V lost 2 bases and J lost 2, with 17 bases in between. The CDR3 length is 16 residues. Germline V gives CDR1 SGHRS, CDR2 YFSETQ. CDR3 loop: CASSFDAHAIAYEQYF. Written as DNA, the CDR3 is TGCGCCAGCAGCTTCGACGCCCACGCTATAGCCTACGAGCAGTACTTC.

The table lists this clone with a few counts. This sample also contains other DNA sequences that code for the same CDR3. The rearrangement uses TRBV7-9 and TRBJ1-1, with D maybe TRBD1 (6 bases). Germline-derived CDR1 and CDR2 are SEHNR and FQNEAQ (reference sequence). With 5 bases removed from V and 2 bases from J, the gap between germline ends came to 9 bases. CDR3 length: 13 amino acids. The CDR3 is CASSPQGNTEAFF. The CDR3 DNA reads as TGTGCCAGCAGCCCACAGGGAAACACTGAAGCTTTCTTT.

This clone has only a few counts. An end of the junction differs from the germline gene, which may be a read error. Different DNA sequences within this sample yield the same CDR3. The J gene is TRBJ1-5, the V gene TRBV6-1; 11 nucleotides line up with TRBD1. The CDR3 totals 16 residues. The germline V gene has CDR1 MNHNS and CDR2 SASEGT. CDR3 loop: CASSEAGTGGIQPQHF. In DNA form, the CDR3 reads TGTGCCAGCAGCGAAGCTGGGACAGGGGGGATTCAGCCCCAGCATTTT.

This chain connects TRBV5-5 to TRBJ2-5, with D hard to call. Germline CDR1 and CDR2: SGHKS and YYEKEE (reference sequence). Trimming left V 1 base short and J 5 bases short, with 9 bases between. The CDR3 covers 13 residues. The CDR3 sequence: CASSLPSSETQYF. DNA of the CDR3: TGTGCCAGCAGCTTGCCTAGTTCGGAGACCCAGTACTTC.

This clone has only a few counts. The CDR3 sequence: CAWSDRDQPQHF. CDR3 coding DNA: TGTGCCTGGAGTGATAGAGATCAGCCCCAGCATTTT. The V gene is TRBV30, the J gene TRBJ1-5, with D unclear. The CDR3 covers 12 residues. Germline assignment: CDR1 GTSNPN and CDR2 SVGIG (reference sequence). The germline V and J ends were trimmed by 1 base and 5 bases, with 6 bases remaining between them.

The J gene is TRBJ1-5, the V gene TRBV5-6; D remains unclear. The germline V gene encodes CDR1 SGHDT and CDR2 YYEEEE. V was cut by 0 bases and J by 3 bases, with 10 bases left in between. The CDR3 extends over 15 amino acids. This CDR3 reads CASSLGGFPNQPQHF. The CDR3 DNA follows: TGTGCCAGCAGCTTGGGCGGGTTTCCCAATCAGCCCCAGCATTTT.

The chain combines TRBV18 with TRBJ1-1; no firm D call. V lost 4 bases to trimming and J lost 1 base, with 10 bases between them. CDR1 KGHSH and CDR2 LQKENI come from the germline V gene. This CDR3 is 14 amino acids long. The CDR3 sequence: CASSLDQTNTEAFF. The CDR3 nucleotides read TGTGCCAGCTCACTCGACCAAACGAACACTGAAGCTTTCTTT.

The V gene is TRBV7-2, the J gene TRBJ2-5; 8 bases map to TRBD2. The trim removed 3 bases at V and 7 bases at J, leaving 10 bases unmatched. The CDR3 is 15 residues long. Germline-derived CDR1 and CDR2 are SGHTA and FQGNSA. The chain's CDR3 is CASSFNIAGRVTQYF. In nucleotides, the CDR3 is TGTGCCAGCAGCTTTAATATAGCGGGGCGGGTGACCCAGTACTTC.

This clone was picked up many times. This sequence joins TRBV15 and TRBJ2-1; D is possibly TRBD1 (5 bases). CDR1 is LNHNV, CDR2 YYDKDF, per germline (reference sequence). This CDR3 has 14 amino acids. V was pared by 0 bases and J by 7 bases, with 10 bases between. The CDR3 spells CATSRDTGTNEQFF. The DNA of the CDR3 is TGTGCCACCAGCAGAGACACAGGCACGAATGAGCAGTTCTTC.

This chain connects TRBV29-1 to TRBJ1-2, with 9 bases identical to TRBD1. The CDR3 loop spans 16 amino acids. The germline gives CDR1 SQVTM, CDR2 ANQGSEA. V lost 6 bases to trimming and J lost 3 bases; unmatched junction nucleotides: 14. CDR3 bases: TGCAGCGTCCGATCTCCGGGACAGGGTGTGCACTATGGCTACACCTTC. It codes for CSVRSPGQGVHYGYTF.

This clone has just a few counts. V and J are TRBV2 and TRBJ1-4; D remains unclear. The germline gives CDR1 SNHLY, CDR2 FYNNEI. This CDR3 region has 16 residues. The germline V and J ends were trimmed by 5 bases and 5 bases, with 18 bases remaining between them. CDR3 nucleotide sequence: TGTGCCAGCAGTCCTGACGGATTGGTGGTCAATGAAAAACTGTTTTTT. It yields the protein CASSPDGLVVNEKLFF.

The CDR3 is CASSAGPNQPQHF. CDR3 nucleotides: TGCGCCAGCAGCGCCGGACCCAATCAGCCCCAGCATTTT. The chain joins TRBV5-1 to TRBJ1-5, with D hard to call. This CDR3 region has 13 residues. Germline assignment: CDR1 SGHRS and CDR2 YFSETQ. V shed 4 bases and J shed 3 bases, with 8 bases lying between them.

This chain joins TRBV7-2 and TRBJ1-1; D unclear. The V and J ends lost 3 bases and 6 bases respectively, with 5 bases between them. CDR3 length equals 11 residues. In germline, CDR1 is SGHTA, CDR2 FQGNSA. For the CDR3, the DNA is TGTGCCAGCAGCTTTAAATCTGAAGCTTTCTTT. Its protein product is CASSFKSEAFF.

This clone was observed a handful of times. The V call is TRBV25-1, the J call TRBJ2-3; tentatively, D is TRBD1 (6 bases). This CDR3 has 14 amino acids. Germline V gene data show CDR1 as MGHDK and CDR2 as SYGVNS. V was shortened by 4 bases and J by 2 bases, with 10 bases between the two germline ends. The CDR3 spells CASSAGQLTDTQYF. The CDR3 bases are TGTGCCAGCAGTGCAGGACAGCTCACAGATACGCAGTATTTT.

This clone was detected only once. The rearrangement uses TRBV6-1 and TRBJ1-4; 9 bases are shared with TRBD1. The CDR3 spans 15 residues. The trim removed 5 bases at V and 8 bases at J, leaving 9 bases unmatched. Germline V lookup: CDR1 MNHNS, CDR2 SASEGT. CDR3 in amino acids: CASSLSQGASEKLFF. The CDR3 DNA sequence: TGTGCCAGCAGTTTGTCACAGGGGGCGTCGGAAAAACTGTTTTTT.

The chain recombines TRBV7-6 with TRBJ1-2; 7 nucleotides line up with TRBD1. CDR1 SGHVS and CDR2 FNYEAQ come from the germline V gene. CDR3 length: 15 amino acids. The ends lost 5 bases at V and 6 bases at J; junction bases unmatched: 12. CDR3 residues: CASSLSPDRVNGYTF. In DNA form, the CDR3 reads TGTGCCAGCAGCCTTAGCCCCGACAGGGTGAATGGCTACACCTTC.

Points on this clone: Sequence at one end of the junction differs from germline and may be a read error. The chain is built from TRBV6-6 and TRBJ1-5; 9 bases map to TRBD1. The length of the CDR3 is 15 residues. Germline-derived CDR1 and CDR2 are MNHNY and SVGAGI (reference sequence). The CDR3 here is CASRTTGGSSQPQHF. The CDR3 DNA sequence: TGTGCCAGCAGAACGACAGGGGGTAGCAGTCAGCCCCAGCATTTT.